The present T cell receptor beta chain was sequenced within a study of blood T cell repertoires in COVID-19. As for the study in general: COVID-19 samples collected from the United States, Italy and Spain covered acute and convalescent phases.

Clones were read by immunoSEQ multiplex PCR, and TCRdb kept only the in-frame ones, dropping some. There are roughly 350,000 clones in the sample; 85% occur only once, and roughly 3.9% lies in the top ten. Deletions cut 3 bases from V and 4 bases from J, with 12 bases between. CDR1 is MNHEY and CDR2 is SMNVEV in the germline V gene (reference sequence). The CDR3 is made up of 14 amino acids. V is TRBV27 and J is TRBJ1-1; D unresolved. Sequencing input: peripheral blood. This clonotype originated in a woman between 18 and 29 years old with acute or convalescent COVID-19. The CDR3: CASSFGGYSTEAFF. CDR3 sequence (DNA): TGTGCCAGCAGTTTTGGAGGGTACAGCACTGAAGCTTTCTTT.